This T cell receptor beta chain was sequenced for a study of T cell responses to AZD1222 COVID-19 vaccine. Study findings and constraints: It should be noted that donors were predominantly white British and more often female, and clonal diversity was possibly underestimated.

Comments on this clone: The antigen remains undetermined.

Some clones are missing from TCRdb's copy, which holds only in-frame ones; the method was immunoSEQ multiplex PCR. Of 100,000 to 130,000 clones listed, more than 75% are singletons. This CDR3 region has 13 residues. CDR1 is SEHNR and CDR2 is FQNEAQ in the germline V gene (reference sequence). J gave up 8 bases and V 6 bases, and 7 bases lay outside the gene matches. The rearrangement uses TRBV7-9 and TRBJ1-2; 9 positions agree with TRBD1. The specimen was peripheral blood, collected on day 0 of AZD1222 vaccination. This TCR came from an adult in good health. CDR3 nucleotides: TGTGCCAGCAGTGAGGGACAGGGTGGGGGCTACACCTTC. It specifies CASSEGQGGGYTF.